One and the same sample provided the 5 T cell receptor beta chains below, sequenced in a study of T cells in Graves' hyperthyroidism and ophthalmopathy. Template material for amplifying TCR beta CDR3 regions consisted of RNA transcripts. HTBI primers drove first-round RT-PCR of the TCR CDR3. Via MiXCR, TCRdb re-called the multiplex PCR reads, giving one row per CDR3 protein. The sample holds hundreds of thousands of distinct CDR3 sequences, roughly 14% seen once. The sample consisted of blood. The origin of the receptors is a woman in her late teens or twenties with Graves' hyperthyroidism.

In this sample, this clonotype turned up a few times. This sequence joins TRBV13 and TRBJ2-4; the match to TRBD1 covers 7 bases. The CDR3 consists of 12 residues. With 8 bases clipped from V and 5 bases from J, the junction kept 3 bases outside the gene matches. Germline CDR1 PRHDT, CDR2 FYEKMQ (reference sequence). CDR3 sequence reads: CASQGQQNIQYF. CDR3 DNA sequence: TGTGCCAGCCAGGGACAGCAAAACATTCAGTACTTC. Based on the CDR3 plus reference TRBV13 and TRBJ2-4, the full variable domain is AAGVIQSPRHLIKEKRETATLKCYPIPRHDTVYWYQQGPGQDPQFLISFYEKMQSDKGSIPDRFSAQQFSDYHSELNMSSLELGDSALYFCASQGQQNIQYFGAGTRLSVL.

The chain carries TRBV7-9 and TRBJ2-7; D may be TRBD1 or TRBD2 (6 bases each). Trimming removed 1 base at V and 0 bases at J, with 16 bases between. There are 17 residues in the CDR3. Looked up from germline, CDR1 is SEHNR and CDR2 is FQNEAQ (reference sequence). CDR3 bases: TGTGCCAGCAGCTTAGGGGGGGCCAAGGGGGACTCCTACGAGCAGTACTTC. Amino acid sequence: CASSLGGAKGDSYEQYF. Full variable domain (remainder filled in from reference TRBV7-9 and TRBJ2-7): DTGVSQNPRHKITKRGQNVTFRCDPISEHNRLYWYRQTLGQGPEFLTYFQNEAQLEKSRLLSDRFSAERPKGSFSTLEIQRTEQGDSAMYLCASSLGGAKGDSYEQYFGPGTRLTVT.

This clonotype was seen more than once but under ten times. The V and J genes are TRBV19 and TRBJ1-5, with no clear D. CDR3 size: 13 residues. Per the germline V gene, CDR1 is LNHDA and CDR2 is SQIVND (reference sequence). Between the trimmed V and J ends, which lost 5 bases and 5 bases, there was a span of 10 bases. The CDR3 DNA reads as TGTGCCAGTAGTGTCATTCCAGATCAGCCCCAGCATTTT. This codes for CASSVIPDQPQHF.

The table lists this clonotype with many counts. The V gene is TRBV27, the J gene TRBJ1-1, with a weak D call TRBD1 (5 bases). V dropped 3 bases and J dropped 4 bases, with 18 bases sitting between them. In germline, CDR1 is MNHEY, CDR2 SMNVEV (reference sequence). The CDR3 has 16 amino acids. The CDR3 spells CASSLVGTAGSTEAFF. Written as DNA, the CDR3 is TGTGCCAGCAGTTTGGTTGGGACGGCCGGGAGCACTGAAGCTTTCTTT.

The chain joins TRBV4-2 to TRBJ1-4; the D gene is possibly TRBD1 (5 bases). CDR1 LGHNA and CDR2 YNFKEQ come from the germline V gene. V was pared by 1 base and J by 6 bases, with 12 bases between. This CDR3 contains 15 residues. The CDR3 sequence: CASSQVGQGDEKLFF. CDR3 bases: TGTGCCAGCAGCCAAGTAGGCCAGGGTGATGAAAAACTGTTTTTT.